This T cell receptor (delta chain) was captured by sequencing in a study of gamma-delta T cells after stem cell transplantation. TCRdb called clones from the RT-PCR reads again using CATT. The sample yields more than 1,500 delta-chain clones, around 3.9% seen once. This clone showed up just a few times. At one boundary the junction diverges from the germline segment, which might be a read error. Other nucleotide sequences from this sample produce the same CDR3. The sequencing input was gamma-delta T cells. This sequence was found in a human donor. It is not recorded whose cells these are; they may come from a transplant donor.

The CDR3 DNA reads TGTGCTCTTGGGGACGACCCTAGGGGGCCTGGGTCCGATAAACTCATCTTC. Its protein product is CALGDDPRGPGSDKLIF. The chain employs TRDV1 and TRDJ1; D possibly corresponds to TRDD3 (5 bases). In germline, CDR1 is TSWWSYY, CDR2 QGS. The CDR3 totals 17 residues.